The next 12 T cell receptor beta chains were all read from a single sample in a study of T-cell reconstitution after alpha-beta-depleted transplantation in children. This sample's TCRbeta library carried unique molecular identifier barcodes. MiXCR, applied by TCRdb to the PCR reads, yields one record per CDR3 protein. Of about 310,000 distinct CDR3 sequences in the sample, over 20% were seen once. Material: PBMCs, mostly from graft donor cells, obtained 180 days after TCRalphabeta/CD19-depleted stem cell transplant. The receptors shown here come from a male patient younger than 18 who had a stem cell transplant for acute lymphoblastic leukemia, so the T cells may come from the graft donor.

This rearrangement joins TRBV15 to TRBJ2-6, with 9 bases aligning to TRBD1. V trimming: 0 bases; J trimming: 0 bases; junction bases outside the gene matches: 3. This CDR3 spans 18 amino acids. The germline V gene encodes CDR1 LNHNV and CDR2 YYDKDF (reference sequence). The CDR3 DNA reads TGTGCCACCAGCAGAGAGGGACAGGGCAACTCTGGGGCCAACGTCCTGACTTTC. Its protein is CATSREGQGNSGANVLTF.

The chain employs TRBV29-1 and TRBJ2-7; 8 bases are shared with TRBD1. V was pared by 6 bases and J by 0 bases, with 1 base of the junction left unmatched. CDR1 is SQVTM, CDR2 ANQGSEA, per germline. CDR3 length: 12 amino acids. The CDR3 is CSVGTGSYEQYF. The CDR3 nucleotides read TGCAGCGTGGGGACAGGCTCCTACGAGCAGTACTTC.

The rearrangement joins TRBV27 to TRBJ2-7, with 7 bases lining up with TRBD1. Per germline, CDR1 MNHEY and CDR2 SMNVEV (reference sequence). The length of the CDR3 is 13 residues. With V trimmed by 7 bases and J by 7 bases, 10 bases remained unmatched. The CDR3, as DNA: TGTGCCAGCACCGACAGGGAGTATAGTGAGCAGTACTTC. This encodes CASTDREYSEQYF.

The chain joins TRBV7-8 to TRBJ1-4; no reliable D call. V lost 6 bases, J lost 8 bases, and 16 bases lay in between. Germline-derived CDR1 and CDR2 are SGHVS and FQNEAQ. The CDR3 is 14 amino acids. This CDR3 reads CASSLTRSGEKLFF. The DNA for the CDR3 is TGTGCCAGCAGTCTGACCCGCAGCGGGGAAAAACTGTTTTTT.

This clonotype was counted a few times. The chain couples TRBV5-1 to TRBJ2-2; 7 bases match TRBD1. Germline trimming cut 1 base from V and 1 base from J; bases unmatched to any gene: 4. Germline CDR1 reads SGHRS; CDR2 reads YFSETQ. The CDR3 loop spans 16 amino acids. CDR3 in amino acids: CASSLRTGVNTGELFF. CDR3 nucleotides: TGCGCCAGCAGCTTGCGTACAGGGGTGAACACCGGGGAGCTGTTTTTT.

This clonotype was recorded a few times. The chain recombines TRBV20-1 with TRBJ2-1; a weak D match, TRBD1 (5 bases). The germline gives CDR1 DFQATT, CDR2 SNEGSKA (reference sequence). The V and J ends lost 0 bases and 4 bases respectively, with 13 bases between them. The CDR3 is 15 amino acids. CDR3 loop: CSAREAGFLYNEQFF. The CDR3 DNA sequence: TGCAGTGCTAGAGAGGCAGGGTTCCTTTACAATGAGCAGTTCTTC.

The rearrangement uses TRBV7-6 and TRBJ2-5; D gene unclear. Trimming removed 6 bases at V and 5 bases at J, with 10 bases between. Per germline, CDR1 SGHVS and CDR2 FNYEAQ. The CDR3 length is 12 residues. CDR3 in DNA: TGTGCCAGCAGGAGGATCGGGGAGACCCAGTACTTC. This gives the protein CASRRIGETQYF.

The sample holds a few counts of this clonotype. The genes are TRBV5-1 and TRBJ2-1, with 7 bases lining up with TRBD2. This CDR3 has 15 amino acids. With V trimmed by 4 bases and J by 6 bases, 10 bases remained unmatched. The germline CDR1 and CDR2 sequences are SGHRS and YFSETQ. CDR3 DNA sequence: TGCGCCAGCAGCGCTTGGACTAGTGCGGGCAATGAGCAGTTCTTC. It yields the protein CASSAWTSAGNEQFF.

The genes are TRBV11-2 and TRBJ2-7; maybe TRBD2 (5 bases). The V end lost 1 base, the J end lost 5 bases, and 12 bases lay between the germline ends. Germline V gene lookup returns CDR1 SGHAT and CDR2 FQNNGV. The CDR3 has 14 amino acids. The CDR3 is CASSLVFRGNEQYF. The CDR3 DNA reads as TGTGCCAGCAGCTTAGTTTTCCGGGGTAACGAGCAGTACTTC.

V and J are TRBV6-1 and TRBJ1-5, with D possibly matching TRBD1 (5 bases). Germline V gene sequence: CDR1 MNHNS, CDR2 SASEGT. The CDR3 is 14 residues long. V lost 6 bases to trimming and J lost 7 bases, with 16 bases between them. CDR3 in amino acids: CASSPRAGGQPQHF. For the CDR3, the DNA is TGTGCCAGCAGCCCCCGGGCGGGGGGACAGCCCCAGCATTTT.

There are a few counts of this clonotype. This chain joins TRBV4-2 and TRBJ2-1, with 7 bases identical to TRBD2. V dropped 0 bases and J dropped 2; count of bases not matched to a gene: 4. This CDR3 is built from 16 residues. From germline, CDR1 is LGHNA and CDR2 YNFKEQ. The CDR3 region has the DNA TGTGCCAGCAGCCAAGATTCGGCGGGAGCCTACAATGAGCAGTTCTTC. It is translated as CASSQDSAGAYNEQFF.

The chain links TRBV15 to TRBJ2-7, with D hard to call. Between the trimmed V and J ends, which lost 1 base and 3 bases, there was a span of 19 bases. The germline CDR1 and CDR2 sequences are LNHNV and YYDKDF (reference sequence). The CDR3 consists of 17 residues. In nucleotides, the CDR3 is TGTGCCACCAGCAGAGGTGGCGCCTGGACGAAGATCTACGAGCAGTACTTC. It encodes CATSRGGAWTKIYEQYF.